What follows are 28 T cell receptor beta chains derived from one specimen sequenced in a study of blood T cells in healthy people across ages. Next came a second PCR, run for about 6 to 12 cycles, which used a sample-barcoded 5' primer along with a J-beta primer mix. Via MiXCR, TCRdb re-called the 5' RACE reads, giving one row per CDR3 protein. The sample carries around 1,900,000 distinct CDR3 sequences, about two fifths recorded once. Sequences were obtained from blood. The receptors here all came from a human donor in good health.

V is TRBV12-3 or TRBV12-4 and J is TRBJ2-5; 12 bases agree with TRBD1. Matching the DNA end better, TRBJ2-7 makes the J call doubtful. The CDR3 consists of 15 residues. CDR3 in amino acids: CASSLGTGGVYEQYV. Written as DNA, the CDR3 is TGTGCCAGCAGTCTTGGGACAGGGGGCGTCTACGAGCAGTACGTC.

This chain joins TRBV5-6 and TRBJ2-5; maybe TRBD1 (6 bases). Germline-derived CDR1 and CDR2 are SGHDT and YYEEEE. V was pared by 0 bases and J by 3 bases, with 15 bases between. This CDR3 has 16 amino acids. CDR3 DNA: TGTGCCAGCAGCTTGGTATTGATTCGGACAGAAGAGACCCAGTACTTC. Protein: CASSLVLIRTEETQYF.

The rearrangement uses TRBV7-9 and TRBJ2-5; 7 bases are shared with TRBD2. V was clipped by 3 bases and J by 4 bases; unmatched bases: 5. Per germline, CDR1 SEHNR and CDR2 FQNEAQ (reference sequence). The CDR3 totals 14 residues. The CDR3 loop reads CASSFPGGRETQYF. CDR3 nucleotides: TGTGCCAGCAGCTTTCCCGGGGGGAGAGAGACCCAGTACTTC.

V and J are TRBV29-1 and TRBJ1-2; a weak D match, TRBD1 (5 bases). The V gene's germline CDR1 is SQVTM and CDR2 ANQGSEA. Between the trimmed V and J ends, which lost 4 bases and 8 bases, there was a span of 17 bases. The CDR3 extends over 13 amino acids. CDR3 in amino acids: CSVAAGLDPGYTF. The CDR3 DNA reads TGCAGCGTTGCGGCAGGGCTTGATCCGGGCTACACCTTC.

This clonotype came up a few times. This chain links TRBV28 with TRBJ1-2; D not resolved. Trimming shortened V by 8 bases and J by 8 bases, and 12 bases separated the two germline ends. Germline V gene sequence: CDR1 MDHEN, CDR2 SYDVKM. There are 11 residues in the CDR3. Written as DNA, the CDR3 is TGTGCCAGCCAAGACCGGTCGGGCTACACCTTC. Translating gives CASQDRSGYTF.

This sequence joins TRBV5-1 and TRBJ1-2; unclear D gene. The CDR3 is made up of 14 amino acids. Trimming took 1 base from V and 8 from J, leaving 15 bases between them. Germline V gives CDR1 SGHRS, CDR2 YFSETQ. CDR3 DNA sequence: TGCGCCAGCAGCTTGTCGTTAGGGAATGAGGGCTACACCTTC. Translated, it gives CASSLSLGNEGYTF.

Only a few counts were recorded for this clonotype. The J gene is TRBJ2-7, the V gene TRBV4-2; perhaps TRBD1 as D (6 bases). Deletions cut 0 bases from V and 4 bases from J, with 10 bases between. From germline, CDR1 is LGHNA and CDR2 YNFKEQ. The CDR3 length is 14 residues. The CDR3: CASSQEEGGYEQYF. CDR3 sequence (DNA): TGTGCCAGCAGCCAAGAGGAAGGGGGATACGAGCAGTACTTC.

This sequence joins TRBV6-2 or TRBV6-3 and TRBJ2-3; D unresolved. The CDR3 is 14 residues long. The V gene lost 2 bases and the J gene lost 4 bases, with 10 bases spanning the gap. CDR1 is MNHEY, CDR2 SVGEGT, per germline. CDR3 DNA: TGTGCCAGCAGTTACGAAAAGGGCCCAGATACGCAGTATTTT. Translating gives CASSYEKGPDTQYF.

J is TRBJ2-5 and V is TRBV24-1; D could derive from TRBD1 or TRBD2 (6 bases each). Trimming cost V 1 base and J 2 bases, with 7 bases left between them. The germline CDR1 and CDR2 sequences are KGHDR and SFDVKD. The CDR3 extends over 14 amino acids. CDR3 coding DNA: TGTGCCACCAGTGATTTAGGGGGGCAAGAGACCCAGTACTTC. It is translated as CATSDLGGQETQYF.

The chain uses TRBV20-1 and TRBJ2-3; the D is unclear. Deletions cut 4 bases from V and 0 bases from J, with 8 bases between. This CDR3 spans 13 amino acids. Germline-derived CDR1 and CDR2 are DFQATT and SNEGSKA (reference sequence). The CDR3: CSANWWSTDTQYF. The CDR3 nucleotides read TGCAGTGCTAACTGGTGGAGCACAGATACGCAGTATTTT.

This clonotype showed up just a few times. The chain's CDR3 is CASGFFQETQYF. The CDR3, as DNA: TGTGCCAGCGGTTTCTTCCAAGAGACCCAGTACTTC. The gene calls are TRBV2 and TRBJ2-5; no clear D gene. Germline CDR1 reads SNHLY; CDR2 reads FYNNEI. The CDR3 length is 12 residues. V lost 8 bases and J 1 base, leaving 8 bases between the germline ends.

This clonotype came up a few times. CDR3 amino acids: CASSYETDQETQYF. The CDR3 bases are TGTGCCAGCAGTTATGAAACAGACCAAGAGACCCAGTACTTC. The chain joins TRBV12-3 or TRBV12-4 to TRBJ2-5; D uncertain. Trimming pared 4 bases from V and 0 bases from J, leaving 9 bases between. The CDR3 is 14 amino acids.

The CDR3 DNA follows: TGTGCCAGCAGTTTCTCCATCTTGGGGCCCCTCTCCTACGAGCAGTACTTC. This translates into CASSFSILGPLSYEQYF. V gene TRBV28 combines with J gene TRBJ2-7; tentative D call: TRBD1 (5 bases). Germline V gene data show CDR1 as MDHEN and CDR2 as SYDVKM. Trimming took off 3 bases at V and 0 bases at J, with 18 bases between the two ends. This CDR3 contains 17 residues.

This clonotype was observed once. V gene TRBV27 combines with J gene TRBJ1-2, with D unresolved. Trimming stripped 8 bases from V and 1 base from J, with 8 bases between. The CDR3 sequence is 12 residues long. The germline V gene encodes CDR1 MNHEY and CDR2 SMNVEV (reference sequence). The CDR3 coding sequence is TGTGCCAGCGGGCGATTTAACTATGGCTACACCTTC. The encoded protein is CASGRFNYGYTF.

The J gene is TRBJ2-7, the V gene TRBV10-3; TRBD2 aligns across 10 bases. The germline V gene encodes CDR1 ENHRY and CDR2 SYGVKD. The CDR3 sequence is 18 residues long. J gave up 4 bases and V 3 bases, and 15 bases lay outside the gene matches. CDR3 loop: CAISDTYRGSGGGYEQYF. CDR3 nucleotide sequence: TGTGCCATCAGTGACACGTACCGTGGGAGCGGGGGGGGATACGAGCAGTACTTC.

The genes are TRBV6-2 or TRBV6-3 and TRBJ1-1, with 7 bases fitting TRBD1. V lost 7 bases, J lost 2 bases, and 10 bases stayed unmatched. The CDR3 runs to 15 residues. Germline-derived CDR1 and CDR2 are MNHEY and SVGEGT. The CDR3 nucleotides read TGTGCCAGCACCCGAAGTAGGACAGGAAACACTGAAGCTTTCTTT. Translation gives CASTRSRTGNTEAFF.

This clonotype was detected only once. The CDR3 region is CASSQDMAGTTPYGYTF. The CDR3 region has the DNA TGCGCCAGCAGCCAAGATATGGCGGGAACTACCCCGTATGGCTACACCTTC. The rearrangement joins TRBV4-3 to TRBJ1-2; D not resolved. V shed 0 bases and J shed 5 bases, with 19 bases lying between them. Germline assignment: CDR1 LGHNA and CDR2 YSLEER. The CDR3 is made up of 17 amino acids.

The V gene is TRBV20-1, the J gene TRBJ1-5; the match to TRBD1 covers 9 bases. CDR3 size: 16 residues. The V segment lost 3 bases and the J segment 8 bases; nucleotides outside the gene matches: 14. Germline V gene lookup returns CDR1 DFQATT and CDR2 SNEGSKA (reference sequence). For the CDR3, the DNA is TGCAGTGCTAGGCCTGGGGGACAGGGCCCCAAGGAGCCCCAGCATTTT. It is translated as CSARPGGQGPKEPQHF.

The gene calls are TRBV29-1 and TRBJ1-2; no reliable D call. The CDR3 contains 13 residues. Germline V gene data show CDR1 as SQVTM and CDR2 as ANQGSEA. The V end was cut by 3 bases, the J end by 4 bases, with 12 bases between. Here the CDR3 reads CSVDIGFGYGYTF. For the CDR3, the DNA is TGCAGCGTTGATATAGGATTTGGCTATGGCTACACCTTC. Full variable domain (remainder filled in from reference TRBV29-1 and TRBJ1-2): SAVISQKPSRDICQRGTSLTIQCQVDSQVTMMFWYRQQPGQSLTLIATANQGSEATYESGFVIDKFPISRPNLTFSTLTVSNMSPEDSSIYLCSVDIGFGYGYTFGSGTRLTVV.

This clonotype came up a few times. This rearrangement joins TRBV12-5 to TRBJ1-1, with D hard to call. Trimming stripped 3 bases from V and 1 base from J, with 3 bases between. Germline V lookup: CDR1 LGHNT, CDR2 FRNRAP. The CDR3 loop spans 12 amino acids. The CDR3 sequence: CASGFENTEAFF. The CDR3 bases are TGTGCTAGTGGTTTTGAGAACACTGAAGCTTTCTTT. The full variable domain, its missing parts supplied by reference TRBV12-5 and TRBJ1-1, is DARVTQTPRHKVTEMGQEVTMRCQPILGHNTVFWYRQTMMQGLELLAYFRNRAPLDDSGMPKDRFSAEMPDATLATLKIQPSEPRDSAVYFCASGFENTEAFFGQGTRLTVV.

This clonotype has just a few counts. This chain connects TRBV20-1 to TRBJ1-5; possibly TRBD1 for D (5 bases). The V gene lost 6 bases and the J gene lost 6 bases, with 18 bases spanning the gap. The CDR3 runs to 14 residues. Germline-derived CDR1 and CDR2 are DFQATT and SNEGSKA (reference sequence). The CDR3 DNA reads TGCAGTGCCCCCGGGACGAGAAGGGGTCAGCCCCAGCATTTT. This translates into CSAPGTRRGQPQHF.

The chain joins TRBV20-1 to TRBJ2-1; 8 bases map to TRBD2. This CDR3 has 13 residues. The junction had 0 bases not matched to a gene; V was cut back by 3 bases and J by 2 bases. CDR1 is DFQATT, CDR2 SNEGSKA, per germline (reference sequence). The CDR3 sequence is CSASSGAYNEQFF. The CDR3 nucleotides read TGCAGTGCTAGTAGCGGGGCCTACAATGAGCAGTTCTTC.

The chain combines TRBV29-1 with TRBJ2-3; D may be TRBD1 or TRBD2 (5 bases each). CDR1 and CDR2 (germline): SQVTM, ANQGSEA. CDR3 length: 13 amino acids. V was pared by 7 bases and J by 1 base, with 12 bases between. CDR3 protein: CSGDGGGTDTQYF. The CDR3 bases are TGCAGCGGAGATGGGGGTGGCACAGATACGCAGTATTTT.

This clonotype was seen just once. This rearrangement joins TRBV2 to TRBJ2-1, with 13 bases identical to TRBD2. Germline loops: CDR1 SNHLY, CDR2 FYNNEI. This CDR3 is built from 16 residues. V dropped 6 bases and J dropped 5; count of bases not matched to a gene: 7. In DNA, the CDR3 is TGTGCCAGCAGACGACTGACTAGCGGGGGGAACAATGAGCAGTTCTTC. Translating it yields CASRRLTSGGNNEQFF.

This clonotype has ten or more counts. The rearrangement links TRBV29-1 to TRBJ2-7, with 10 bases that match TRBD1. Germline loops: CDR1 SQVTM, CDR2 ANQGSEA. With 5 bases clipped from V and 7 bases from J, the junction kept 11 bases outside the gene matches. The CDR3 consists of 14 residues. The CDR3 sequence is CSVFPRDRGKEQYF. The DNA for the CDR3 is TGCAGCGTTTTCCCCCGGGACAGGGGAAAGGAGCAGTACTTC.

The V and J genes are TRBV7-9 and TRBJ1-6; D ambiguous. V gave up 2 bases and J gave up 8 bases, with 10 bases separating them. The CDR3 contains 14 residues. Germline V gene lookup returns CDR1 SEHNR and CDR2 FQNEAQ (reference sequence). CDR3 in DNA: TGTGCCAGCAGCTTACCGGGAAGAGATTCACCCCTCCACTTT. Amino acids: CASSLPGRDSPLHF.

This clonotype turned up a few times. The V and J genes are TRBV7-9 and TRBJ2-1, with 9 bases fitting TRBD1. Germline CDR1 reads SEHNR; CDR2 reads FQNEAQ (reference sequence). The junction had 10 bases not matched to a gene; V was cut back by 4 bases and J by 6 bases. The CDR3 loop spans 16 amino acids. The CDR3 DNA sequence: TGTGCCAGCAGCTCGTTAGACAGGGGGTTATCCAATGAGCAGTTCTTC. This sequence encodes CASSSLDRGLSNEQFF.

J is TRBJ1-1 and V is TRBV4-3, with D unclear. Looked up from germline, CDR1 is LGHNA and CDR2 is YSLEER. V lost 0 bases and J 0 bases, leaving 11 bases between the germline ends. The CDR3 totals 16 residues. The CDR3 nucleotides are TGCGCCAGCAGCCAAGATGGAACGGGGTTGAACACTGAAGCTTTCTTT. Encoded protein: CASSQDGTGLNTEAFF.